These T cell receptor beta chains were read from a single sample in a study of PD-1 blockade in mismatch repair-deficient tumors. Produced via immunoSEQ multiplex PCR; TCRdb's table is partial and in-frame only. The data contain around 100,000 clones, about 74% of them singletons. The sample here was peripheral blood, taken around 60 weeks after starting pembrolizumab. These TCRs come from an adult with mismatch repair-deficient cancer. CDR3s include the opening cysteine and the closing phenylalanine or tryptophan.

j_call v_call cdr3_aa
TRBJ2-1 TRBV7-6 CASSFERGNNEQFF
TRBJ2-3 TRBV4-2 CASSRDRADTQYF
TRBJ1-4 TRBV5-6 CASSLQANEKLFF
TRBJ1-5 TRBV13 CASSRGRYSNQPQHF
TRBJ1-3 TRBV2 CASSDSLMNTIYF
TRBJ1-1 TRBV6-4 CASSPSQGNTEAFF
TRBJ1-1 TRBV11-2 CASREGRAGAEAFF
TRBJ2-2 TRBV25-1 CASSVRGSANTGELFF
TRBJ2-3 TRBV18 CASSPDMVDTQYF
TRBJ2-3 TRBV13 CASSLALAGVDTQYF
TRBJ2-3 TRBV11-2 CASSAGGAPSTDTQYF
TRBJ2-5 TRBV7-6 CASSSRPTSGIETQYF
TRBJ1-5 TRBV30 CAWSGQSNQPQHF
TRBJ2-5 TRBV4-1 CASSQEDGLAGSETQYF
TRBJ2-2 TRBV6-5 CASSYALTGTGELFF
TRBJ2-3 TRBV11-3 CASTPGRAGSTDTQYF
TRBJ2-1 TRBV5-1 CASSFQRREGNEQFF
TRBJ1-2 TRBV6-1 CASSEVAQGVGGYTF
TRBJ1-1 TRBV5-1 CASSLDGLNTEAFF
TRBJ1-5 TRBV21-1 CASISGRQGGNQPQHF
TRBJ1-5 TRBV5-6 CASSLSGAPRPQHF
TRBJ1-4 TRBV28 CASSLVKLTNLEKLFF
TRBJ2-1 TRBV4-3 CASSQGLAGSYNEQFF
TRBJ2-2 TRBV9 CASSLLAGQNTGELFF
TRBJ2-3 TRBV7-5 CASSLSAGAPGTQYF
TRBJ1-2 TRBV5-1 CASSSSGQGDMIYGYTF
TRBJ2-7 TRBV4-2 CASSSGLEPYEQYF
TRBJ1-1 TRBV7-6 CASSLAWSSAPNTEAFF
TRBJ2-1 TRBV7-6 CASSLDGRARNEQFF
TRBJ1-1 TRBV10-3 CAISESELLNTEAFF
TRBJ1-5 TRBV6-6 CASSNGQVGQPQHF
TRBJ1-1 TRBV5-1 CASSSTGVRTEAFF
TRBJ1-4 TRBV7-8 CASSSGQGAGANEKLFF
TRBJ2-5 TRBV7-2 CASSLMWQGADQYF
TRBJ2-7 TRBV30 CAWSVRRSGRDSYEQYF
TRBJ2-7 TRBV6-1 CASSVTYEQYF
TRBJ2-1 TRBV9 CASSVGAGTAYNEQFF
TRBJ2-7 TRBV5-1 CASSLGQNEQYF
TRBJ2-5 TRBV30 CAWSVLLAAQETQYF
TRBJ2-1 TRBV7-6 CASSPFQSGSSYNEQFF
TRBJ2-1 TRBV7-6 CASSLGDRDEQFF
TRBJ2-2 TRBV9 CASSVTGADTGELFF
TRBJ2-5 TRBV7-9 CASSPNVGAQETQYF
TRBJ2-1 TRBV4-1 CASSQDAAFNEQFF
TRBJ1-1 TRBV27 CASSLSLQGWNTEAFF
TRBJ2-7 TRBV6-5 CASSTDTSSYEQYF